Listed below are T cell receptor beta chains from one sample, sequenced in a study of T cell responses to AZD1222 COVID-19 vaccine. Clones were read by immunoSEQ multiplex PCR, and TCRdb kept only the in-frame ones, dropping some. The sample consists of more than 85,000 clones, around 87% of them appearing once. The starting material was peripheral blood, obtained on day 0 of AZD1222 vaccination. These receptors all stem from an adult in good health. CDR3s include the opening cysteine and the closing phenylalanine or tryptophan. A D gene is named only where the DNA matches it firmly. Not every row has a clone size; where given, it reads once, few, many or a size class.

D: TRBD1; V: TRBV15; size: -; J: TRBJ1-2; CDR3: CATSRGQETYGYTF; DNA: TGTGCCACCAGCAGGGGACAGGAGACCTATGGCTACACCTTC
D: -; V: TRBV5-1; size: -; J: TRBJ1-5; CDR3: CASSLGPNQPQHF; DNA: TGCGCCAGCAGCTTGGGCCCGAATCAGCCCCAGCATTTT
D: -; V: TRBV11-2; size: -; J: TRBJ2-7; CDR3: CASSFGHPYEQYF; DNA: TGTGCCAGCAGCTTTGGACACCCCTACGAGCAGTACTTC
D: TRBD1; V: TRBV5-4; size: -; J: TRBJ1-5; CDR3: CASGIQGAAQPQHF; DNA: TGTGCCAGCGGGATACAGGGGGCGGCTCAGCCCCAGCATTTT
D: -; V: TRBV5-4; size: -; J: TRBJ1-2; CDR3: CASSRGGVYGYTF; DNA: TGTGCCAGCAGTAGGGGGGGAGTCTATGGCTACACCTTC
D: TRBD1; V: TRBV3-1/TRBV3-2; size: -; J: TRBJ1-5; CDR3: CASSQMSRTGHQPQHF; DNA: TGTGCCAGCAGCCAAATGTCCAGGACAGGGCATCAGCCCCAGCATTTT
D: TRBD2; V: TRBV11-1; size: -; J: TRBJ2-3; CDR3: CASSSRLAGGNTQYF; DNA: TGTGCCAGCAGCTCCCGACTAGCGGGGGGGAATACGCAGTATTTT
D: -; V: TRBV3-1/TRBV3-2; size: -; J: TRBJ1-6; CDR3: CASSQDPGGDSPLHF; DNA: TGTGCCAGCAGCCAAGATCCGGGAGGAGATTCACCCCTCCACTTT
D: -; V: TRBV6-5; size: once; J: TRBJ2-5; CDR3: CASTRGGEETQYF; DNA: TGTGCCAGCACCCGCGGCGGGGAAGAGACCCAGTACTTC
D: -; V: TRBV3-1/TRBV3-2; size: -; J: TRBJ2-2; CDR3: CASSQASGELFF; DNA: TGTGCCAGCAGCCAAGCGAGCGGGGAGCTGTTTTTT
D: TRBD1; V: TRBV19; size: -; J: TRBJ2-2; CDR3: CASSKGQAKTGELFF; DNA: TGTGCCAGTAGTAAAGGACAGGCAAAAACCGGGGAGCTGTTTTTT
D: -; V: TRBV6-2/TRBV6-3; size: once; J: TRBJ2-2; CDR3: CASSYSGLGNTGELFF; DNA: TGTGCCAGCAGTTACTCGGGACTGGGGAACACCGGGGAGCTGTTTTTT
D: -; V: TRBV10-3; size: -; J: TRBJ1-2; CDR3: CAISRNYGYTF; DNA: TGTGCCATCTCGCGGAACTATGGCTACACCTTC
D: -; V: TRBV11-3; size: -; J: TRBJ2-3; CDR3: CASSSRPTDTQYF; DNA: TGTGCCAGCAGCTCCCGGCCCACAGATACGCAGTATTTT
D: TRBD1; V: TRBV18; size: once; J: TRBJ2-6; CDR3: CASSPLEQGTSGANVLTF; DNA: TGTGCCAGCTCACCTTTGGAACAGGGGACCTCTGGGGCCAACGTCCTGACTTTC
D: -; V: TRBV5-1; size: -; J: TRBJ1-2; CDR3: CASSLGGAGTEYGYTF; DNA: TGCGCCAGCAGCTTGGGGGGGGCCGGGACCGAGTATGGCTACACCTTC
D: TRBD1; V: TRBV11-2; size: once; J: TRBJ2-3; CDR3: CASRTGWTDTQYF; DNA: TGTGCCAGCAGGACAGGGTGGACAGATACGCAGTATTTT
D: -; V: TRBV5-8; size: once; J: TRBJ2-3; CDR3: CASSPGRGTPSTDTQYF; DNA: TGTGCCAGCAGCCCGGGCCGGGGCACTCCTAGCACAGATACGCAGTATTTT
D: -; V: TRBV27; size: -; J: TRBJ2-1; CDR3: CASSLSQANHEQFF; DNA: TGTGCCAGCAGTTTGAGTCAGGCCAACCATGAGCAGTTCTTC
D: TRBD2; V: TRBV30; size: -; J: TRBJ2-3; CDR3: CAWTQGLAGGKDTQYF; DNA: TGTGCCTGGACCCAAGGACTAGCGGGGGGAAAAGATACGCAGTATTTT
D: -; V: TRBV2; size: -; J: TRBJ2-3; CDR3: CASKRVSTDTQYF; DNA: TGTGCCAGCAAGAGGGTATCCACAGATACGCAGTATTTT
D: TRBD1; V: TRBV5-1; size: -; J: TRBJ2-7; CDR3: CASSSGTGTSYEQYF; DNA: TGCGCCAGCAGCTCAGGGACAGGGACATCCTACGAGCAGTACTTC
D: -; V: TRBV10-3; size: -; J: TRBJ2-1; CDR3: CAISKDLASSYNEQFF; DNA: TGTGCCATCAGTAAGGACCTCGCGAGCTCCTACAATGAGCAGTTCTTC
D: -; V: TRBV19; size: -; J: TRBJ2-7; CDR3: CASSMGVNPGLYEQYF; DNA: TGTGCCAGTAGTATGGGCGTCAACCCTGGCCTTTACGAGCAGTACTTC
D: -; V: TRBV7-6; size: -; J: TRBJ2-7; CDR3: CASSLGRDYEQYF; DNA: TGTGCCAGCAGCTTAGGCAGGGACTACGAGCAGTACTTC
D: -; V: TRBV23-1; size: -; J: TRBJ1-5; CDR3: CASSHWTAYSNQPQHF; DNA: TGCGCCAGCAGTCACTGGACAGCTTATAGCAATCAGCCCCAGCATTTT
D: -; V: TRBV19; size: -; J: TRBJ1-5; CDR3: CASRTVSNQPQHF; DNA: TGTGCCAGTAGAACGGTTAGCAATCAGCCCCAGCATTTT
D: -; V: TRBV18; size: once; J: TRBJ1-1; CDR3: CASSRGPGVNTEAFF; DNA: TGTGCCAGCTCACGCGGGCCAGGGGTGAACACTGAAGCTTTCTTT
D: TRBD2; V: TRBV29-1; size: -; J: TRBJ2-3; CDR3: CSVEEPTSGGPADTQYF; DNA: TGCAGCGTTGAAGAACCGACTAGCGGGGGGCCCGCAGATACGCAGTATTTT